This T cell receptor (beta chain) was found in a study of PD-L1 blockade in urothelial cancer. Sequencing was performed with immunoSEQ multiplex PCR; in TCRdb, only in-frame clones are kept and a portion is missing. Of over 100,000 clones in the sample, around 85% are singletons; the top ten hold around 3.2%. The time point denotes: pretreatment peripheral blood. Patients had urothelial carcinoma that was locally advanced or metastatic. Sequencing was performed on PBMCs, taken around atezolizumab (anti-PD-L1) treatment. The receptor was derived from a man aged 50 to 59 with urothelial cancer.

In DNA, the CDR3 is TGTGCCAGCAGCTTAGGGACAGGGCGGAAGAACACTGAAGCTTTCTTT. It codes for CASSLGTGRKNTEAFF. V usage is TRBV7-6 and J usage is TRBJ1-1; 8 bases align to TRBD1. There are 16 residues in the CDR3. From germline, CDR1 is SGHVS and CDR2 FNYEAQ. Trimming removed 1 base from V and 1 base from J; junction bases left unmatched: 5.